This entry concerns a single T cell receptor beta chain. Its specificity is not known. Distinct nucleotide sequences in the sample also encode this CDR3. The data originate from a study of cytomegalovirus exposure and HLA in healthy donors. Study information: From donors who were HLA-typed, an early data release held 70 million to 90 million unique TCRs. Regarding the study as a whole: For most subjects, TCR beta sequences were reported to predict HLA-A and HLA-B alleles with accuracy. Reports indicated that the classifier achieved high specificity and sensitivity in diagnosing cytomegalovirus status. Cytomegalovirus association was assigned to about 150 TCR beta chains.

Primers included in the PCR were 60 Vbeta and 13 Jbeta primers. The method was immunoSEQ multiplex PCR; TCRdb's version includes in-frame clones alone and lacks a portion of them. The sample contains fewer than 110,000 clones, around 76% of which appear only once. Germline-derived CDR1 and CDR2 are LNHDA and SQIVND (reference sequence). Trimming left V 5 bases short and J 1 base short, with 11 bases between. There are 14 residues in the CDR3. Sequenced: PBMCs. The chain links TRBV19 to TRBJ1-1, with a tentative D call TRBD1 (5 bases). This receptor was taken from a man aged 25-40 years in good health and CMV-seropositive. DNA for the CDR3: TGTGCCAGTAGTCCCCTAGACAGGAACACTGAAGCTTTCTTT. Encoded protein: CASSPLDRNTEAFF.